These 30 T cell receptor beta chains came from one sample sequenced in a study of blood T cells in healthy people across ages. For the second PCR, which ran for roughly 7 to 11 cycles, a sample-barcoded 5' primer and a J-beta primer mix were used. TCRdb ran MiXCR on the 5' RACE reads and lists one entry per CDR3 protein. Of around 1,000,000 distinct CDR3 sequences listed, around 25% are singletons. These records were also assigned to another study, of T cells of mothers and their children.

The sequenced sample was blood. These receptor sequences come from a girl under 10 years old in good health.

This clonotype has more than one count but fewer than ten. V and J are TRBV4-3 and TRBJ1-4, with D possibly being TRBD1 (5 bases). The CDR3 is 15 amino acids. V was clipped by 1 base and J by 6 bases, with 12 bases between them. CDR1 LGHNA and CDR2 YSLEER come from the germline V gene. The CDR3 nucleotides are TGCGCCAGCAGCCAAGGGGGCACGAGGGATGAAAAACTGTTTTTT. It codes for CASSQGGTRDEKLFF.

This clonotype came up a few times. This sequence joins TRBV18 and TRBJ2-5; D is perhaps TRBD1 or TRBD2 (5 bases each). Germline V gives CDR1 KGHSH, CDR2 LQKENI. V lost 5 bases, J lost 1 base, and 8 bases lay in between. The CDR3 spans 13 residues. DNA for the CDR3: TGTGCCAGCTCAGGGACCTCCCAAGAGACCCAGTACTTC. It specifies CASSGTSQETQYF.

This chain connects TRBV29-1 to TRBJ2-7; D is undetermined. This CDR3 contains 10 residues. Trimming took 0 bases from V and 6 from J, leaving 3 bases between them. CDR1 SQVTM and CDR2 ANQGSEA come from the germline V gene. The CDR3 sequence: CSVEDREQYF. The CDR3 coding sequence is TGCAGCGTTGAAGATCGCGAGCAGTACTTC.

This CDR3 reads CSVSGSRWETQYF. CDR3 sequence (DNA): TGCAGCGTTTCCGGGTCCCGATGGGAGACCCAGTACTTC. The chain has TRBV29-1 and TRBJ2-5, with D unresolved. Germline V gives CDR1 SQVTM, CDR2 ANQGSEA. V lost 5 bases and J 5 bases, leaving 15 bases between the germline ends. This CDR3 is 13 amino acids long.

V and J are TRBV3-1 and TRBJ1-2; 8 nucleotides match TRBD1. J gave up 8 bases and V 0 bases, and 8 bases lay outside the gene matches. CDR3 length: 15 residues. In germline, CDR1 is LGHDT, CDR2 YNNKEL (reference sequence). The chain's CDR3 is CASSQEAGGNRGYTF. CDR3 DNA sequence: TGTGCCAGCAGCCAAGAAGCAGGGGGCAATCGGGGCTACACCTTC.

This clonotype was observed a handful of times. V gene TRBV11-1 combines with J gene TRBJ1-2, with unresolved D. Trimming took off 5 bases at V and 4 bases at J, with 8 bases between the two ends. The germline gives CDR1 SGHAT, CDR2 FQDESV (reference sequence). The CDR3 totals 12 residues. The CDR3 region has the DNA TGTGCCAGCAGCAGGTCGTCCTATGGCTACACCTTC. It specifies CASSRSSYGYTF. Supplemented by reference TRBV11-1 and TRBJ1-2, the full variable domain reads EAEVAQSPRYKITEKSQAVAFWCDPISGHATLYWYRQILGQGPELLVQFQDESVVDDSQLPKDRFSAERLKGVDSTLKIQPAELGDSAMYLCASSRSSYGYTFGSGTRLTVV.

The V gene is TRBV9, the J gene TRBJ2-7, with TRBD1 identical over 9 bases. The J segment lost 2 bases and the V segment lost 5 bases, leaving 8 bases of the junction unmatched. There are 15 residues in the CDR3. Germline V gene lookup returns CDR1 SGDLS and CDR2 YYNGEE. CDR3 residues: CASSPEQGAPYEQYF. The CDR3 nucleotides read TGTGCCAGCAGTCCCGAACAGGGGGCTCCCTACGAGCAGTACTTC.

This clonotype showed up just a few times. The rearrangement uses TRBV12-3 or TRBV12-4 and TRBJ2-5; 7 positions match TRBD2. The closer fit of TRBJ2-1 to the DNA end suggests the J call may be wrong. CDR3 length: 15 amino acids. The CDR3 nucleotides are TGTGCCAGCAGTTTAGTGTTGGGCAGCGGGATCAAGCAGTTCTTC. Translating gives CASSLVLGSGIKQFF.

As regards this clonotype: The junction departs from germline at one end; a sequencing error may be responsible. The V call is TRBV20-1, the J call TRBJ2-4, with D perhaps matching TRBD1 (6 bases). The CDR3 covers 13 residues. The germline CDR1 and CDR2 sequences are DFQATT and SNEGSKA (reference sequence). The CDR3 DNA follows: TGCGGTGCTAGGGTAGGGGGTAAAAACATTCAGTACTTC. This codes for CGARVGGKNIQYF.

A few counts support this clonotype. The chain links TRBV7-2 to TRBJ1-1; 9 bases agree with TRBD1. Trimming at V came to 5 bases and at J to 5 bases, leaving 9 bases not matched to a gene. The V gene's germline CDR1 is SGHTA and CDR2 FQGNSA. The CDR3 sequence is 15 residues long. The CDR3 here is CASSGTTGGKTEAFF. The CDR3 coding sequence is TGTGCCAGCAGCGGGACGACAGGGGGGAAGACTGAAGCTTTCTTT. The full variable domain, its missing parts supplied by reference TRBV7-2 and TRBJ1-1, is GAGVSQSPSNKVTEKGKDVELRCDPISGHTALYWYRQSLGQGLEFLIYFQGNSAPDKSGLPSDRFSAERTGGSVSTLTIQRTQQEDSAVYLCASSGTTGGKTEAFFGQGTRLTVV.

This chain uses TRBV9 with TRBJ2-6, with D unclear. The CDR3 totals 14 residues. V was shortened by 3 bases and J by 2 bases, with 6 bases between the two germline ends. The germline CDR1 and CDR2 sequences are SGDLS and YYNGEE. Here the CDR3 reads CASSALAGANVLTF. As DNA, the CDR3 is TGTGCCAGCAGCGCGCTTGCTGGGGCCAACGTCCTGACTTTC. The full variable domain, rest sourced from reference TRBV9 and TRBJ2-6, is DSGVTQTPKHLITATGQRVTLRCSPRSGDLSVYWYQQSLDQGLQFLIQYYNGEERAKGNILERFSAQQFPDLHSELNLSSLELGDSALYFCASSALAGANVLTFGAGSRLTVL.

This clonotype has just a few counts. Here the CDR3 reads CSEGRDPNRGNEQFF. The CDR3 DNA reads TGCAGCGAGGGCCGGGACCCTAATAGGGGTAATGAGCAGTTCTTC. The chain has TRBV29-1 and TRBJ2-5; D could derive from TRBD1 or TRBD2 (5 bases each). The assigned J gene may be wrong: the sequence end matches TRBJ2-1 better. The CDR3 has 15 amino acids. Germline CDR1 reads SQVTM; CDR2 reads ANQGSEA.

CDR3 sequence (DNA): TGTGCCAGCGGCGACAGGGGGCAAGAGACCCAGTACTTC. This sequence encodes CASGDRGQETQYF. The V call is TRBV25-1, the J call TRBJ2-5; TRBD1 aligns across 9 bases. This CDR3 contains 13 residues. V lost 8 bases, J lost 2 bases, and 3 bases stayed unmatched. The V gene's germline CDR1 is MGHDK and CDR2 SYGVNS. Combining the CDR3 with reference TRBV25-1 and TRBJ2-5 gives the whole variable domain EADIYQTPRYLVIGTGKKITLECSQTMGHDKMYWYQQDPGMELHLIHYSYGVNSTEKGDLSSESTVSRIRTEHFPLTLESARPSHTSQYLCASGDRGQETQYFGPGTRLLVL.

Only a few counts were recorded for this clonotype. The CDR3 loop is CASSPGTYQGTEQFF. CDR3 bases: TGTGCCAGCTCACCAGGGACTTACCAAGGAACAGAGCAGTTCTTC. J is TRBJ2-1 and V is TRBV18; the D gene is possibly TRBD2 (6 bases). This CDR3 region has 15 residues. The V gene's germline CDR1 is KGHSH and CDR2 LQKENI. Trimming cost V 2 bases and J 10 bases, with 18 bases left between them.

This clonotype was observed a handful of times. The gene calls are TRBV9 and TRBJ2-7; 11 bases match TRBD1. CDR1 is SGDLS, CDR2 YYNGEE, per germline. The CDR3 consists of 16 residues. Trimming at V came to 0 bases and at J to 7 bases, leaving 9 bases not matched to a gene. The CDR3 DNA is TGTGCCAGCAGCGTAGAGGGGGGGACAGGGGGACTGGAGCAGTACTTC. The encoded protein is CASSVEGGTGGLEQYF.

In its sample, this clonotype was seen a few times. This chain connects TRBV19 to TRBJ2-5, with D perhaps matching TRBD2 (7 bases). The ends were cut back, 4 bases at V and 3 bases at J, with 21 bases in the middle. Germline CDR1 and CDR2: LNHDA and SQIVND (reference sequence). The CDR3 is 17 residues long. In DNA, the CDR3 is TGTGCCAGTAGTAGTCGCGGGGGCTGGACGCTTGAAGAGACCCAGTACTTC. It encodes CASSSRGGWTLEETQYF.

The V call is TRBV29-1, the J call TRBJ2-2; D might be TRBD1 or TRBD2, each matching 5 bases. CDR1 is SQVTM, CDR2 ANQGSEA, per germline. The CDR3 is 16 residues long. V was clipped by 3 bases and J by 2 bases, with 16 bases between them. CDR3 DNA: TGCAGCGTTGACCTCCCGGGACGTTATAACACCGGGGAGCTGTTTTTT. It specifies CSVDLPGRYNTGELFF.

V and J are TRBV4-1 and TRBJ2-1, with D perhaps matching TRBD1 or TRBD2 (5 bases each). The J call could be wrong; TRBJ2-5 is a better fit for the DNA end. The CDR3 has 13 amino acids. Per the germline V gene, CDR1 is MGHRA and CDR2 is YSYEKL. CDR3 amino acids: CASSQRDGETQYF. The CDR3 DNA reads as TGCGCCAGCAGCCAAAGGGACGGGGAGACCCAGTACTTC.

This clonotype was counted once. V gene TRBV29-1 combines with J gene TRBJ2-6, with 7 bases matching TRBD2. This CDR3 region has 15 residues. Per the germline V gene, CDR1 is SQVTM and CDR2 is ANQGSEA. Trimming at V came to 3 bases and at J to 0 bases, leaving 2 bases not matched to a gene. The CDR3 region has the DNA TGCAGCGTTGATTCGGGGGGCTCTGGGGCCAACGTCCTGACTTTC. Amino acids: CSVDSGGSGANVLTF.

The genes are TRBV5-1 and TRBJ2-5, with 7 bases aligning to TRBD1. The DNA matches TRBJ2-7 better at its end, which makes the J call doubtful. Germline-derived CDR1 and CDR2 are SGHRS and YFSETQ. The CDR3 runs to 14 residues. This chain's CDR3 is CASAVGQYSYEQYF. Here the CDR3 DNA reads TGCGCCAGCGCAGTGGGACAGTACTCCTACGAGCAGTACTTC.

This clonotype was detected only a few times. J is TRBJ1-2 and V is TRBV6-5; D might be TRBD1 (5 bases). This CDR3 region has 13 residues. Trimming left V 6 bases short and J 6 bases short, with 14 bases between. Germline V gene sequence: CDR1 MNHEY, CDR2 SVGAGI. CDR3 bases: TGTGCCAGCAGAAAGGACGGGGCGAATGGCTACACCTTC. The encoded protein is CASRKDGANGYTF.

The chain has TRBV2 and TRBJ2-5; 7 bases match TRBD2. Germline V gives CDR1 SNHLY, CDR2 FYNNEI. The trim removed 0 bases at V and 4 bases at J, leaving 8 bases unmatched. The CDR3 loop spans 16 amino acids. Written as DNA, the CDR3 is TGTGCCAGCAGTGAAGCAATGCGGGAGTTGGGAGAGACCCAGTACTTC. Amino acids: CASSEAMRELGETQYF. The full variable domain, its missing parts supplied by reference TRBV2 and TRBJ2-5, is EPEVTQTPSHQVTQMGQEVILRCVPISNHLYFYWYRQILGQKVEFLVSFYNNEISEKSEIFDDQFSVERPDGSNFTLKIRSTKLEDSAMYFCASSEAMRELGETQYFGPGTRLLVL.

This clonotype was seen a few times. A read error may produce the germline difference seen at one junction end. The chain combines TRBV7-7 with TRBJ2-1; a weak D match, TRBD1 (6 bases). This CDR3 contains 13 residues. The germline gives CDR1 SSHAT, CDR2 FNYEAQ (reference sequence). CDR3 nucleotide sequence: TGTGCTAGCAGCCGAGGGACACCTACTGAGCAGTTCTTC. It encodes CASSRGTPTEQFF.

The J gene is TRBJ2-3, the V gene TRBV20-1; no firm D call. V gave up 6 bases and J gave up 1 base, with 8 bases separating them. The CDR3 sequence is 12 residues long. The germline V gene encodes CDR1 DFQATT and CDR2 SNEGSKA (reference sequence). The CDR3 sequence is CSARPRTDTQYF. In nucleotides, the CDR3 is TGCAGTGCGAGACCTCGCACAGATACGCAGTATTTT.

This clonotype was detected only once. The chain is built from TRBV9 and TRBJ2-5, with D maybe TRBD2 (7 bases). The DNA end is a closer match to TRBJ2-7, so the J assignment may be wrong. CDR3 length: 15 amino acids. Germline V gene sequence: CDR1 SGDLS, CDR2 YYNGEE. CDR3 nucleotide sequence: TGTGCCAGCGGAGGAGCGGGGACAAGCTCCTACGAGCAGTACTTC. Encoded protein: CASGGAGTSSYEQYF.

In this sample, this clonotype turned up once. The chain has TRBV20-1 and TRBJ1-1, with D unresolved. Germline assignment: CDR1 DFQATT and CDR2 SNEGSKA (reference sequence). This CDR3 region has 14 residues. V was cut by 1 base and J by 2 bases, with 11 bases left in between. The DNA for the CDR3 is TGCAGTGCTAGAGTAGCAGGCGGCAACACTGAAGCTTTCTTT. This sequence encodes CSARVAGGNTEAFF.

This clonotype was counted only a few times. The rearrangement uses TRBV29-1 and TRBJ1-1; 7 bases match TRBD1. The V gene's germline CDR1 is SQVTM and CDR2 ANQGSEA. The junction had 4 bases not matched to a gene; V was cut back by 6 bases and J by 6 bases. CDR3 length: 11 residues. This CDR3 is CSVGDSPEAFF. The DNA of the CDR3 is TGCAGCGTGGGGGACAGTCCTGAAGCTTTCTTT.

The rearrangement joins TRBV9 to TRBJ1-1; TRBD1 agrees at 7 bases. From germline, CDR1 is SGDLS and CDR2 YYNGEE. The V and J ends lost 0 bases and 4 bases, in that order; junction bases with no gene match: 6. The CDR3 spans 15 residues. The CDR3 protein is CASSVEGGPGTEAFF. DNA of the CDR3: TGTGCCAGCAGCGTAGAAGGGGGCCCCGGCACTGAAGCTTTCTTT.

The table lists this clonotype with a few counts. This chain uses TRBV20-1 with TRBJ2-5; 7 positions match TRBD1. Per the germline V gene, CDR1 is DFQATT and CDR2 is SNEGSKA (reference sequence). CDR3 length: 13 residues. Losses at the gene ends were 8 bases for V and 0 bases for J; bases not matched to a gene: 6. The CDR3 DNA reads as TGCAGTTGGGGACAGAAGTACCAAGAGACCCAGTACTTC. Encoded protein: CSWGQKYQETQYF.

This clonotype was recorded at least ten times. The chain recombines TRBV5-5 with TRBJ2-7; D uncertain. V lost 4 bases, J lost 2 bases, and 10 bases lay in between. The germline CDR1 and CDR2 sequences are SGHKS and YYEKEE (reference sequence). The CDR3 length is 13 residues. The CDR3 DNA is TGTGCCAGCAGCGCCAGAGAGACCTACGAGCAGTACTTC. Amino acids: CASSARETYEQYF.